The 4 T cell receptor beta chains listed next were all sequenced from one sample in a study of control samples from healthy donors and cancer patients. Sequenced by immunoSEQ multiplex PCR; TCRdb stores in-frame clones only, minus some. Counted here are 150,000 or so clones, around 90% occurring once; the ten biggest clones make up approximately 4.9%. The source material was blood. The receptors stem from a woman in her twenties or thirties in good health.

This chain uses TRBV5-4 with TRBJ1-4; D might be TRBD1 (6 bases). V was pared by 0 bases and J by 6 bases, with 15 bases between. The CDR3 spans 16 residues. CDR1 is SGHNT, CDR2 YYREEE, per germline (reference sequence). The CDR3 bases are TGTGCCAGCAGCTTGGGTCGGGGGGCATTGGATGAAAAACTGTTTTTT. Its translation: CASSLGRGALDEKLFF.

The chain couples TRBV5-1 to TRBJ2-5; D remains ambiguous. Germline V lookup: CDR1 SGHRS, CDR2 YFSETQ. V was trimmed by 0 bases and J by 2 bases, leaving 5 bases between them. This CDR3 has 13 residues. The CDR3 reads CASSLGQQETQYF. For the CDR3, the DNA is TGCGCCAGCAGCTTGGGTCAGCAAGAGACCCAGTACTTC.

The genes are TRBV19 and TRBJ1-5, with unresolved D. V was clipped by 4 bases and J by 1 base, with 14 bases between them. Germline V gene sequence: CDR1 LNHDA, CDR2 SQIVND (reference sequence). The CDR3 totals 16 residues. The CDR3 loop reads CASSSSGGISNQPQHF. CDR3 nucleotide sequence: TGTGCCAGTAGTAGCTCGGGAGGGATAAGCAATCAGCCCCAGCATTTT.

CDR3 DNA sequence: TGTGCCACCCGACAGGGCCCTAATGAAAAACTGTTTTTT. Its protein is CATRQGPNEKLFF. The chain is built from TRBV6-6 and TRBJ1-4; TRBD1 aligns across 7 bases. The CDR3 loop spans 13 amino acids. Germline V gene lookup returns CDR1 MNHNY and CDR2 SVGAGI (reference sequence). Trimming cost V 10 bases and J 3 bases; bases outside gene matches: 5.